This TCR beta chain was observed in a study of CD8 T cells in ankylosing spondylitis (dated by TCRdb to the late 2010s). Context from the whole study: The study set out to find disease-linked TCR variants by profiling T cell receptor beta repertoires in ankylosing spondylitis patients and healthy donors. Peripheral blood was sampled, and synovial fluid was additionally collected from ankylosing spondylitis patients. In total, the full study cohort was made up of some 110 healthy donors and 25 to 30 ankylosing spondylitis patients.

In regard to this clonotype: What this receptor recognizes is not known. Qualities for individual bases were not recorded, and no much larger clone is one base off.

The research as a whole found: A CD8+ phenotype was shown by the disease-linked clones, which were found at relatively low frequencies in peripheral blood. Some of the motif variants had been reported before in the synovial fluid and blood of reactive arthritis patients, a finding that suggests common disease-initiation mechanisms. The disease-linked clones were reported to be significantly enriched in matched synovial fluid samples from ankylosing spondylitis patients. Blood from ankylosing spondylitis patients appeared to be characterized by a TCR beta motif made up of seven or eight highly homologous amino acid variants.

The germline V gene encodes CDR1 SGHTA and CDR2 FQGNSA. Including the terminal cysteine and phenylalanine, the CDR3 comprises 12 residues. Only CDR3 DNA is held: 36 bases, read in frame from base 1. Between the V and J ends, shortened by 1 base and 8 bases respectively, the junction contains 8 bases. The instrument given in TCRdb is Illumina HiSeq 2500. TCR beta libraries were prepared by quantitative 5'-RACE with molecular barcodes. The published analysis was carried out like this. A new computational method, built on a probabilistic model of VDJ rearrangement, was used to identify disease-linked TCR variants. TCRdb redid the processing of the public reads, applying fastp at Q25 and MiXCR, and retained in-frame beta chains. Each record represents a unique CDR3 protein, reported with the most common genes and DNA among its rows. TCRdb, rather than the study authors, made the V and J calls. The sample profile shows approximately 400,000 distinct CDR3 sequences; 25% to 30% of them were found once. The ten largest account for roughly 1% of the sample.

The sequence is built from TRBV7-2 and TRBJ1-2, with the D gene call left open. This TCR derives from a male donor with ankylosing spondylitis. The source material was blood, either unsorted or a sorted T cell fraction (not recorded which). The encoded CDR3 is CASSLVGQGYTF. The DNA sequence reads TGTGCCAGCAGCTTAGTGGGCCAAGGCTACACCTTC.